This T cell receptor (beta chain) stems from a study of T cell repertoires in cytomegalovirus infection. Via MiXCR, TCRdb re-called the reads, giving one row per CDR3 protein. The sample carries 200,000 or so distinct CDR3 sequences, roughly a fifth recorded once. This clonotype was seen at least ten times. Its antigen is not identified. V gave up 5 bases and J gave up 10 bases, with 17 bases separating them. The V gene's germline CDR1 is SEHNR and CDR2 FQNEAQ (reference sequence). This CDR3 contains 14 residues. General study results and limits: It was HLA-C-restricted CMV-specific TCR beta clonotypes that dominated the response ex vivo.

Sequencing was performed on PBMCs. This clonotype originated in a human donor in good health (CMV status not recorded). Some clones in this sample may be carry-over from other donors' samples. This chain links TRBV7-9 with TRBJ1-4, with D perhaps TRBD1 (5 bases). The chain's CDR3 is CASSPPGTSGKLFF. CDR3 coding DNA: TGTGCCAGCAGCCCCCCAGGGACGTCTGGAAAACTGTTTTTT.